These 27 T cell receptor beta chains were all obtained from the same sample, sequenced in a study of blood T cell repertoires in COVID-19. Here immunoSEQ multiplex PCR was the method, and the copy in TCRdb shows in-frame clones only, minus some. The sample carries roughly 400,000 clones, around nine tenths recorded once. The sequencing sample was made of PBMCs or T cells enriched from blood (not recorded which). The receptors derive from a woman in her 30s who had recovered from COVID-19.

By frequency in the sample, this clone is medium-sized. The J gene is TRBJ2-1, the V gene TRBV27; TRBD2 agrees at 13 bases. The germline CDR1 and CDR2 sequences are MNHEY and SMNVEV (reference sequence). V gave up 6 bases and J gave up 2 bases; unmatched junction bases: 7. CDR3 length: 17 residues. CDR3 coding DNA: TGTGCCAGCAGATGGACTAGCGGGGGAACTACCTACAATGAGCAGTTCTTC. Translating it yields CASRWTSGGTTYNEQFF.

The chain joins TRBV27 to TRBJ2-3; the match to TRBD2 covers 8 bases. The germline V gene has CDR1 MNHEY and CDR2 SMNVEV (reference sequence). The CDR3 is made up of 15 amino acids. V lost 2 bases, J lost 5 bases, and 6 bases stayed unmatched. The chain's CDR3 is CASSLAGGAKDTQYF. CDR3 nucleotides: TGTGCCAGCAGTTTAGCCGGGGGGGCCAAAGATACGCAGTATTTT.

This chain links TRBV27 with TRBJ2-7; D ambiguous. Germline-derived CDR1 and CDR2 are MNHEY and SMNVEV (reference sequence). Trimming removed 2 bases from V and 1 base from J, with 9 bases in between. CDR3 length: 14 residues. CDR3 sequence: CASSLSHGSYEQYF. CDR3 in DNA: TGTGCCAGCAGTTTAAGCCACGGTTCCTACGAGCAGTACTTC.

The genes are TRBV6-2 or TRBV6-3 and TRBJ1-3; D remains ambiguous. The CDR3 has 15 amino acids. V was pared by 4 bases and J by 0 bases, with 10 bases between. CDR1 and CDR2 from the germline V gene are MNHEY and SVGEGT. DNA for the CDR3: TGTGCCAGCAGTTCGACTCCAGTCTCTGGAAACACCATATATTTT. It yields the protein CASSSTPVSGNTIYF.

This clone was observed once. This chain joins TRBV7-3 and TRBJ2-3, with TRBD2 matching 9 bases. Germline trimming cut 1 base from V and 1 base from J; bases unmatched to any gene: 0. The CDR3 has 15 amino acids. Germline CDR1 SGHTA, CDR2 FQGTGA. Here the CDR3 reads CASSLSGRGTDTQYF. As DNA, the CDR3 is TGTGCCAGCAGCTTAAGCGGGAGGGGCACAGATACGCAGTATTTT.

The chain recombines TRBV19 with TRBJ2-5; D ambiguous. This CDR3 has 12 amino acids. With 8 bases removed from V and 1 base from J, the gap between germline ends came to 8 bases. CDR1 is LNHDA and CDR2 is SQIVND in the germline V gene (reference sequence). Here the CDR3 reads CASGPSQETQYF. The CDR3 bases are TGTGCCAGTGGGCCGTCCCAAGAGACCCAGTACTTC.

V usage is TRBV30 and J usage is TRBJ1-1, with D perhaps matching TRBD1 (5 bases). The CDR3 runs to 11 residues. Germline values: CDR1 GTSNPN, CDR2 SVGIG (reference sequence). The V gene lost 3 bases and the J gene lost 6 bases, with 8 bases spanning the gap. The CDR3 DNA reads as TGTGCCTGGAGCGGGGGGGCTGAAGCTTTCTTT. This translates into CAWSGGAEAFF.

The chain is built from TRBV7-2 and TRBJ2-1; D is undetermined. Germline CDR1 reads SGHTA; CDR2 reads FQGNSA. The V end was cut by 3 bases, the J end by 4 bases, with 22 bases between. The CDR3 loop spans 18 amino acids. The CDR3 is CASSFRRSQAFPYNEQFF. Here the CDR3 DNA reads TGTGCCAGCAGCTTTAGACGTTCTCAGGCCTTCCCTTACAATGAGCAGTTCTTC.

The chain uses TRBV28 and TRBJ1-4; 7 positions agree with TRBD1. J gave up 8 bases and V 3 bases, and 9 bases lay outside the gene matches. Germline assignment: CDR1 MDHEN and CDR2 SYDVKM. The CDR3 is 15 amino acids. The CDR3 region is CASSLVGQEQEKLFF. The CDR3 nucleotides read TGTGCCAGCAGTTTGGTTGGACAGGAGCAAGAAAAACTGTTTTTT. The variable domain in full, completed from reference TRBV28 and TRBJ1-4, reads DVKVTQSSRYLVKRTGEKVFLECVQDMDHENMFWYRQDPGLGLRLIYFSYDVKMKEKGDIPEGYSVSREKKERFSLILESASTNQTSMYLCASSLVGQEQEKLFFGSGTQLSVL.

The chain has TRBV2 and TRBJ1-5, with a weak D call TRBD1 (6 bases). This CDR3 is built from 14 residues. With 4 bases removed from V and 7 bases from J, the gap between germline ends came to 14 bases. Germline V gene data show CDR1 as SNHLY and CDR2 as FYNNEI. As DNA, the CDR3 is TGTGCCAGCAGTGCTGTGGACAGTTCCCAGCCCCAGCATTTT. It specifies CASSAVDSSQPQHF.

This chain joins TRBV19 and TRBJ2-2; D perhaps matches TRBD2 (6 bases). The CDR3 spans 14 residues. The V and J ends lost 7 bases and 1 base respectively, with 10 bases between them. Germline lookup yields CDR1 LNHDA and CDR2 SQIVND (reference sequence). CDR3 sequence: CASKDYWNTGELFF. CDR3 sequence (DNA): TGTGCCAGTAAGGACTATTGGAACACCGGGGAGCTGTTTTTT.

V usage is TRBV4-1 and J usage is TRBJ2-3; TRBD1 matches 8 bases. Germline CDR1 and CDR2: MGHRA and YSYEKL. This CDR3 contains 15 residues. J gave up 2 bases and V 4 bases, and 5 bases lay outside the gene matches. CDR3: CASSPRQGNTDTQYF. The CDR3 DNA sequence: TGCGCCAGCAGCCCTCGACAGGGGAACACAGATACGCAGTATTTT.

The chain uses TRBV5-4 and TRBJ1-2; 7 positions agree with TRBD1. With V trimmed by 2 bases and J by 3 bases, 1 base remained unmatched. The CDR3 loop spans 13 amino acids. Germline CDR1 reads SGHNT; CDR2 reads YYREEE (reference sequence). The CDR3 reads CASSLGQDYGYTF. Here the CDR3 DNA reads TGTGCCAGCAGCTTAGGACAGGACTATGGCTACACCTTC.

CDR3 DNA sequence: TGTGCCAGTAGTATAGCGTGGCAGGGGGGCACTGAAGCTTTCTTT. Its protein is CASSIAWQGGTEAFF. The chain joins TRBV19 to TRBJ1-1, with 7 bases identical to TRBD1. The trim removed 1 base at V and 4 bases at J, leaving 6 bases unmatched. The CDR3 consists of 15 residues. Germline values: CDR1 LNHDA, CDR2 SQIVND (reference sequence).

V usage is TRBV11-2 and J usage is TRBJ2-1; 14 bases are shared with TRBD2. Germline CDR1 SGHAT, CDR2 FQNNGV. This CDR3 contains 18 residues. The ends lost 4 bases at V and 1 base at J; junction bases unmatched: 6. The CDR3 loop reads CASSSRTSGRSSYNEQFF. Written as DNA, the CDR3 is TGTGCCAGCAGCTCACGGACTAGCGGGAGGTCATCCTACAATGAGCAGTTCTTC.

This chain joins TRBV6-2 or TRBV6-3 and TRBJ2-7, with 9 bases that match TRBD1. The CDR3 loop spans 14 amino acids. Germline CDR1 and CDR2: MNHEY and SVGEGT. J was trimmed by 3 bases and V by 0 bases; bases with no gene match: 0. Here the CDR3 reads CASSYSGQGYEQYF. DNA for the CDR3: TGTGCCAGCAGTTACTCGGGACAGGGCTACGAGCAGTACTTC.

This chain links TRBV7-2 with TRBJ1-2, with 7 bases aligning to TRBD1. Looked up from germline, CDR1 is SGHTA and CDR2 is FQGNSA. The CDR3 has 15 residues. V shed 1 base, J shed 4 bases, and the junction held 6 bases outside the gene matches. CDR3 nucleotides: TGTGCCAGCAGCTTAGGCTGGACAGGCGGCTATGGCTACACCTTC. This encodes CASSLGWTGGYGYTF.

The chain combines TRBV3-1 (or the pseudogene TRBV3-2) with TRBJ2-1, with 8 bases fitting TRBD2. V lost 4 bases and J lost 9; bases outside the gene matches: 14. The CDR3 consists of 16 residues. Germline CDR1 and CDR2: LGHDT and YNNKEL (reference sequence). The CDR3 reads CASSPSSGIGLREQFF. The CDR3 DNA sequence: TGTGCCAGCAGCCCCAGTAGCGGGATAGGTTTGCGTGAGCAGTTCTTC.

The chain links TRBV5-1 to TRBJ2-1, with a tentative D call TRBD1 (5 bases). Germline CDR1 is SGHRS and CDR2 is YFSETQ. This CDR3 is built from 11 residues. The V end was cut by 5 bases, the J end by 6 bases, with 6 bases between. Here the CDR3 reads CASRRGNEQFF. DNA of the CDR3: TGCGCCAGCAGAAGGGGCAATGAGCAGTTCTTC.

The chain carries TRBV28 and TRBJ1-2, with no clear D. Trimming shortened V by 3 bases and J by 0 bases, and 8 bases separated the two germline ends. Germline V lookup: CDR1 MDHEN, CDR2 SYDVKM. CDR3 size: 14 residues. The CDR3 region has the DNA TGTGCCAGCAGTTTTGGCATCTCTAACTATGGCTACACCTTC. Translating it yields CASSFGISNYGYTF.

In DNA form, the CDR3 reads TGTGCCAGCAGCGCCTCCGGGACTACCTACAATGAGCAGTTCTTC. It yields the protein CASSASGTTYNEQFF. The chain carries TRBV11-3 and TRBJ2-1, with 7 positions matching TRBD2. This CDR3 is 15 amino acids long. CDR1 and CDR2 from the germline V gene are SGHNT and YENEEA. Germline trimming cut 5 bases from V and 2 bases from J; bases unmatched to any gene: 6.

This CDR3 is CASSQDPRASYEQYF. As DNA, the CDR3 is TGTGCCAGCAGCCAAGATCCTCGAGCCTCCTACGAGCAGTACTTC. This chain uses TRBV3-1 (or the pseudogene TRBV3-2) with TRBJ2-7; D not resolved. CDR1 LGHDT and CDR2 YNNKEL come from the germline V gene (reference sequence). Trimming took 0 bases from V and 0 from J, leaving 9 bases between them. This CDR3 is built from 15 residues.

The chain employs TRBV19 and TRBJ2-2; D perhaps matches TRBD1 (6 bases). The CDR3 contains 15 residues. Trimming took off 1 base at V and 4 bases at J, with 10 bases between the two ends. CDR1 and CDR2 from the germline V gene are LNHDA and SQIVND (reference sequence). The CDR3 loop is CASSIVSRGTGELFF. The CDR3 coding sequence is TGTGCCAGTAGTATAGTGTCCAGGGGCACCGGGGAGCTGTTTTTT.

CDR3: CASGGGWNTEAFF. CDR3 bases: TGTGCCAGCGGCGGGGGCTGGAACACTGAAGCTTTCTTT. The J gene is TRBJ1-1, the V gene TRBV28, with D perhaps TRBD1 (6 bases). The CDR3 contains 13 residues. Trimming shortened V by 8 bases and J by 1 base, and 11 bases separated the two germline ends. Germline assignment: CDR1 MDHEN and CDR2 SYDVKM.

The CDR3 DNA sequence: TGTGCCAGCAGCCCGAGAGGAGCGGGGGATTACAATGAGCAGTTCTTC. Protein product: CASSPRGAGDYNEQFF. The rearrangement joins TRBV7-2 to TRBJ2-1; the match to TRBD2 covers 8 bases. The CDR3 sequence is 16 residues long. The germline gives CDR1 SGHTA, CDR2 FQGNSA. The V and J ends lost 5 bases and 4 bases, in that order; junction bases with no gene match: 10.

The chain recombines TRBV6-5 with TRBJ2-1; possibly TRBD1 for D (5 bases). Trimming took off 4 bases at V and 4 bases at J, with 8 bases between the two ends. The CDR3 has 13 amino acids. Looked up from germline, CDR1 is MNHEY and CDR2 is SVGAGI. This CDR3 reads CASSFQGYNEQFF. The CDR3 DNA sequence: TGTGCCAGCAGTTTTCAGGGTTACAATGAGCAGTTCTTC.

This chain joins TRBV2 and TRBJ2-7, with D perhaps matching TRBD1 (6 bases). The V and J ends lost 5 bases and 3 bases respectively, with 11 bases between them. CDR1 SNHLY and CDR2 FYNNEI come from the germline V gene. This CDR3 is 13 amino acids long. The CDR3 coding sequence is TGTGCCAGCAGTAGAGACAGGAACTACGAGCAGTACTTC. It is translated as CASSRDRNYEQYF.